This is a list of T cell receptor beta chains from one sample in a study of T cell responses to AZD1222 COVID-19 vaccine. Assay used: immunoSEQ multiplex PCR; TCRdb lists only in-frame clones, some missing. The sample lists 150,000 to 200,000 clones, 85% to 95% occurring once. The sequences come from peripheral blood, collected on day 0 of AZD1222 vaccination. All receptors derive from an adult in good health. CDR3s include the opening cysteine and the closing phenylalanine or tryptophan. The order of the fields is clone size, J gene, D gene, V gene, CDR3 DNA, CDR3 protein. A D gene is named only where the DNA matches it firmly. Not every row has a clone size; where given, it reads once, few, many or a size class.

abundance: -
j_gene: TRBJ2-2
d_gene: -
v_gene: TRBV11-3
CDR3nt: TGTGCCAGCAGCTTCGGCTACACCGGGGAGCTGTTTTTT
CDR3aa: CASSFGYTGELFF

abundance: -
j_gene: TRBJ1-3
d_gene: -
v_gene: TRBV7-6
CDR3nt: TGTGCCAGCAGCTTAATTCTGGGAGGCTCTGGAAACACCATATATTTT
CDR3aa: CASSLILGGSGNTIYF

abundance: -
j_gene: TRBJ1-6
d_gene: -
v_gene: TRBV4-1
CDR3nt: TGCGCCAGCAGCCAAATGGCACACCCTTATGGCTCCTATAATTCACCCCTCCACTTT
CDR3aa: CASSQMAHPYGSYNSPLHF

abundance: -
j_gene: TRBJ2-3
d_gene: -
v_gene: TRBV6-5
CDR3nt: TGTGCCAGCACCTCGGACAGAACAGATACGCAGTATTTT
CDR3aa: CASTSDRTDTQYF

abundance: -
j_gene: TRBJ1-2
d_gene: -
v_gene: TRBV15
CDR3nt: TGTGCCACCAGGGAGAGTTTTTTACGTACAGCTAACTATGGCTACACCTTC
CDR3aa: CATRESFLRTANYGYTF

abundance: -
j_gene: TRBJ1-2
d_gene: -
v_gene: TRBV27
CDR3nt: TGTGCCAGCAGCCCTAGACGGGGGGGCGACTATGGCTACACCTTC
CDR3aa: CASSPRRGGDYGYTF

abundance: -
j_gene: TRBJ1-5
d_gene: TRBD1
v_gene: TRBV3-1/TRBV3-2
CDR3nt: TGTGCCAGCAGCAACCGGGACAGTCTAGGGCCCCAGCATTTT
CDR3aa: CASSNRDSLGPQHF

abundance: -
j_gene: TRBJ2-1
d_gene: -
v_gene: TRBV4-1
CDR3nt: TGCGCCAGCAGCCATGCCGGGAGTGTGGGGAATGAGCAGTTCTTC
CDR3aa: CASSHAGSVGNEQFF

abundance: few
j_gene: TRBJ2-1
d_gene: -
v_gene: TRBV20-1
CDR3nt: TGCAGTTTCACTAGGGGCGAGCAGTTCTTC
CDR3aa: CSFTRGEQFF

abundance: -
j_gene: TRBJ2-1
d_gene: -
v_gene: TRBV5-1
CDR3nt: TGCGCCAGCAGCTTGGAGACCGAGGGGGTGTTTGTGTTCTTC
CDR3aa: CASSLETEGVFVFF

abundance: -
j_gene: TRBJ2-2
d_gene: TRBD2
v_gene: TRBV10-2
CDR3nt: TGCGCCAGCAGTGAAACTAGCGGCTGGGGGAACACCGGGGAGCTGTTTTTT
CDR3aa: CASSETSGWGNTGELFF

abundance: -
j_gene: TRBJ2-3
d_gene: -
v_gene: TRBV5-1
CDR3nt: TGCGCCAGCAGCTATAGACCCAGAGGCACAGATACGCAGTATTTT
CDR3aa: CASSYRPRGTDTQYF

abundance: -
j_gene: TRBJ1-5
d_gene: TRBD1
v_gene: TRBV19
CDR3nt: TGTGCCAGTAGTATCGGACAGGGACGGATACCCCAGGGTCAGCCCCAGCATTTT
CDR3aa: CASSIGQGRIPQGQPQHF

abundance: -
j_gene: TRBJ2-1
d_gene: -
v_gene: TRBV27
CDR3nt: TGTGCCAGCAGCCTCATGCCCCCTAGCGACTCCTACAATGAGCAGTTCTTC
CDR3aa: CASSLMPPSDSYNEQFF

abundance: -
j_gene: TRBJ2-1
d_gene: -
v_gene: TRBV6-5
CDR3nt: TGTGCCAGCAGTTACCGGCAGCCCTACAATGAGCAGTTCTTC
CDR3aa: CASSYRQPYNEQFF

abundance: -
j_gene: TRBJ2-1
d_gene: -
v_gene: TRBV12-2
CDR3nt: TGTGCAAGTCGCTTAGGGGGAGGTATCAGGGGCTCCTACAATGAGCAGTTCTTC
CDR3aa: CASRLGGGIRGSYNEQFF